This T cell receptor beta chain was sequenced during a study of beta chain features in type 1 diabetes. Overall study: Cell yields, age and gender were similar between patients and healthy donors.

Sorting that relied on CD45RO/CCR7/CD25/CD127/CD95/CD27 yielded CD4+ naive, central memory, regulatory and stem cell-like memory cells. Points on this clone: Its specificity is not known.

Expressed TCRB transcripts were sequenced because the entire RNA isolate underwent reverse transcription. Only in-frame clones appear in the TCRdb table, and some are missing; sequencing was by immunoSEQ multiplex PCR. The sample records hundreds of thousands of clones, over 11% being singletons. Points from the study as a whole: For Type 1 diabetes patients, all four CD4+ subsets carried TCRB CDR3s that were moderately but significantly shorter.

The CDR3 covers 16 residues. Trimming removed 0 bases from V and 0 bases from J, with 8 bases in between. CDR1 is KGHSH, CDR2 LQKENI, per germline. The TCR was taken from a man between 18 and 35 years old with type 1 diabetes. The sequencing input was naive CD4+ T cells from blood. The chain has TRBV18 and TRBJ2-2; no clear D gene. The CDR3 DNA is TGTGCCAGCTCACCACCGGTAGGCGCGAACACCGGGGAGCTGTTTTTT. Translating it yields CASSPPVGANTGELFF.